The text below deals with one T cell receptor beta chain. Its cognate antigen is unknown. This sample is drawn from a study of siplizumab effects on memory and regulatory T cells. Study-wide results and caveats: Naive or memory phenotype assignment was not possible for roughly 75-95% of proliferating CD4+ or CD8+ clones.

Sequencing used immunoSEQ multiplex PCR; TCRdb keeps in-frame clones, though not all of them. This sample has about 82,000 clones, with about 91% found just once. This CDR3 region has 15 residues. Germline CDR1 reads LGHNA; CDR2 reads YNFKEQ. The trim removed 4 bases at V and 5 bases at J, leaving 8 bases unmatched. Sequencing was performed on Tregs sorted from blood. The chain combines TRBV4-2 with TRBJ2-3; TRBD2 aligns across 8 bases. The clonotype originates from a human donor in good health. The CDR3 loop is CASSRAGSGVDTQYF. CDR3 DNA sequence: TGTGCCAGCAGCCGGGCTGGTAGCGGGGTAGATACGCAGTATTTT.